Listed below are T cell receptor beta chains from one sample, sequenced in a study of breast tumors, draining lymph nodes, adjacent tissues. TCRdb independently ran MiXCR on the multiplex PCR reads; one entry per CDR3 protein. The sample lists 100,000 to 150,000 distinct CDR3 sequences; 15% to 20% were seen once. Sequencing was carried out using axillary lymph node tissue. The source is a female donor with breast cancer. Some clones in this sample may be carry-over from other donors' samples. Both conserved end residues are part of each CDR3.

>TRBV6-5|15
CASRRLAGISYEQYF
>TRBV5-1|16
CASSLEPGRAYNEQFF
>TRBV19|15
CASSISGGSYNEQFF
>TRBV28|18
CASRAGLAGEVPTGELFF
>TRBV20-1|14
CSAQPQISNQPQHF
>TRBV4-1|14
CASSQGQIKERLFF
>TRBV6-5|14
CASRTGGEYYGYTF
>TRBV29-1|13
CSVEDSRGDEQFF
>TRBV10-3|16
CAIRDPAGASSYEQYF
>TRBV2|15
CASSERQGVYYGYTF
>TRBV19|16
CASSIVGQSSYNEQSF
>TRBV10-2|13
CASSESFGEKLFF
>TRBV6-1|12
CASSPGADTQYF
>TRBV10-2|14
CASSLLAGTDTQYF
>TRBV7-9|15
CASSLGDRTVDTQYF
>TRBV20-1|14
CSARDDRGNYGYTF
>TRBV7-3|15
CASSRDRVVSGELFF
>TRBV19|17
CATSPWTSGIGYNEQFF
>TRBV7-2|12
CASSPDRYEQYF
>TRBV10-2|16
CASSERTAAEGEKLFF
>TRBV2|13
CASRGDRDTEAFF
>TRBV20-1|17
CSARPSLAGTNTGELFF
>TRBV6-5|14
CASSYSGGSYEQYF
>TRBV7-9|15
CASSEGRAPPREQYF
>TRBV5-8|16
CASSVGLAGATDTQYF
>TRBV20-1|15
CSARDRARLSEGYTF
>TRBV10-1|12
CASSETGDTQYF
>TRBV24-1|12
CAVGTGGYEQFF
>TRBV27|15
CAGSSRTSGSETQYF
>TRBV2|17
CASRTGTSGPSSYEQYF
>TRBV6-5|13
CASRDSRTYEQYF
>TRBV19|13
CASSIATRDGYTF
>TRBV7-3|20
CASSLRGRETGTSGSYEQFF
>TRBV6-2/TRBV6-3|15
CASSQTLLAFDEQYF
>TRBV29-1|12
CSVDLSGVEQYF
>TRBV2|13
CASSTRQGDEQYF
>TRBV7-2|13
CASSLREYGELFF
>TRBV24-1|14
CATKSDLPGNEQFF
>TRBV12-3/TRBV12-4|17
CASSLGETSGSTDTQYF
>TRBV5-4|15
CASSDPSGVYNEQFF
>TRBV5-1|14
CASSLTGGAYEQYF
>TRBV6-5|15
CASSYDRGLPYEQYF
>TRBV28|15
CASTQGGSLYYEQYF
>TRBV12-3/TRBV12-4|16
CASGGSWGGGGETQYF
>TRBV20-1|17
CSARDRASQSSYNEQFF
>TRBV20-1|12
CSTGGLLETQYF
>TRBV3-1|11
CASSHYHEQYF
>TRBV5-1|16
CASSLIRGSNNFGYTF
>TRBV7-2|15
CASSLYRTGKNIQYF
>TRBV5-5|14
CASSLGLLEPGYTF
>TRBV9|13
CASSARPDYGYTF
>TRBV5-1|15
CASSREASGGNEQFF
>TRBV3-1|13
CASSQQRLDEQFF
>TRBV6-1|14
CASSETVESYGYTF
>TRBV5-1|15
CASSFRTSGGNEQFF
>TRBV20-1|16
CSARGTSGSYGNEQFF
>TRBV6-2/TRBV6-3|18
CASSYDPRTSSSGYEQYF
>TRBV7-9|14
CASSPDSGGEKLFF
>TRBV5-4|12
CASSLTVDTQYF